This passage covers 21 T cell receptor beta chains from one sample sequenced in a study of OX40 agonist ivuxolimab in advanced cancers. Clones were sequenced by immunoSEQ multiplex PCR, and TCRdb holds only the in-frame ones, with some missing. Here the sample spans more than 75,000 clones, 70% to 85% being singletons. Source: CD4+ or CD8+ T cells sorted from blood, taken in a trial of the OX40 agonist ivuxolimab. All receptors derive from an adult with an advanced solid tumor such as melanoma, head and neck, liver or kidney cancer.

This clone is a singleton in its sample. The chain combines TRBV5-4 with TRBJ2-4; D tentatively reads TRBD1 or TRBD2 (5 bases each). V was shortened by 3 bases and J by 8 bases, with 12 bases between the two germline ends. This CDR3 region has 13 residues. Germline V gene sequence: CDR1 SGHNT, CDR2 YYREEE (reference sequence). The CDR3: CASSSGRSDIQYF. In nucleotides, the CDR3 is TGTGCCAGCAGCTCGGGACGGTCGGACATTCAGTACTTC.

The CDR3 DNA reads TGTGCCAGCAGCCCAGGACTAGCCGTTACCGAGCAGTACTTC. Protein product: CASSPGLAVTEQYF. V gene TRBV7-6 combines with J gene TRBJ2-7; 8 positions agree with TRBD2. Germline CDR1 SGHVS, CDR2 FNYEAQ. The CDR3 sequence is 14 residues long. Unmatched junction bases numbered 9, after V lost 5 bases and J lost 6 bases.

V usage is TRBV5-1 and J usage is TRBJ1-1; TRBD1 might be the D (5 bases). There are 15 residues in the CDR3. Germline V CDR1 and CDR2: SGHRS, YFSETQ. Trimming removed 0 bases from V and 0 bases from J, with 9 bases in between. The CDR3 DNA reads TGCGCCAGCAGCTTGGTCTCGGGGGTGAACACTGAAGCTTTCTTT. Its protein product is CASSLVSGVNTEAFF.

This chain joins TRBV10-3 and TRBJ2-1; 7 bases match TRBD2. This CDR3 has 14 amino acids. CDR1 is ENHRY and CDR2 is SYGVKD in the germline V gene. Trimming cost V 7 bases and J 5 bases; bases outside gene matches: 8. The CDR3 protein is CAIKKRDGDNEQFF. In nucleotides, the CDR3 is TGTGCCATCAAGAAGCGGGACGGGGACAATGAGCAGTTCTTC.

Only a few counts were recorded for this clone. The chain links TRBV7-9 to TRBJ2-1, with a weak D call TRBD1 (6 bases). V gave up 7 bases and J gave up 6 bases, with 19 bases separating them. Germline loops: CDR1 SEHNR, CDR2 FQNEAQ (reference sequence). The CDR3 runs 15 residues. The CDR3 coding sequence is TGTGCCAGCAAGCCCCCCATCGACAGGCTCAATGAGCAGTTCTTC. Its translation: CASKPPIDRLNEQFF.

This chain connects TRBV7-2 to TRBJ1-2; D remains unclear. The V and J ends lost 5 bases and 1 base respectively, with 8 bases between them. Germline V gives CDR1 SGHTA, CDR2 FQGNSA. CDR3 length equals 13 residues. CDR3: CASSHVDNYGYTF. The CDR3 nucleotides are TGTGCCAGCAGCCACGTCGATAACTATGGCTACACCTTC.

The V gene is TRBV23-1, the J gene TRBJ2-5; D remains ambiguous. TRBV23-1 is given ORF status, its function remaining uncertain. With 2 bases removed from V and 2 bases from J, the gap between germline ends came to 9 bases. The CDR3 covers 14 residues. CDR3 coding DNA: TGCGCCAGCAGTCAAATGTCAGTTCAAGAGACCCAGTACTTC. Residues: CASSQMSVQETQYF.

The V gene is TRBV10-3, the J gene TRBJ1-6, with a weak D call TRBD1 (5 bases). This CDR3 is built from 13 residues. The germline gives CDR1 ENHRY, CDR2 SYGVKD. Trimming pared 3 bases from V and 8 bases from J, leaving 8 bases between. CDR3 nucleotide sequence: TGTGCCATCAGTGACACAGGTCATTCACCCCTCCACTTT. This encodes CAISDTGHSPLHF.

CDR3 DNA sequence: TGTGCCAGCAGATCGCAGAGCGGGCAACATGAAAAACTGTTTTTT. This sequence encodes CASRSQSGQHEKLFF. This chain links TRBV6-5 with TRBJ1-4; no clear D gene. From germline, CDR1 is MNHEY and CDR2 SVGAGI. The CDR3 has 15 amino acids. Trimming took 6 bases from V and 6 from J, leaving 17 bases between them.

This clone showed up just a few times. The gene calls are TRBV5-1 and TRBJ2-7; 7 bases line up with TRBD1. This CDR3 is built from 15 residues. The trim removed 3 bases at V and 0 bases at J, leaving 6 bases unmatched. Germline-derived CDR1 and CDR2 are SGHRS and YFSETQ. Here the CDR3 DNA reads TGCGCCAGCAGCTCGACAGGGCGAAGCTCCTACGAGCAGTACTTC. Protein sequence: CASSSTGRSSYEQYF. Combining the CDR3 with reference TRBV5-1 and TRBJ2-7 gives the whole variable domain KAGVTQTPRYLIKTRGQQVTLSCSPISGHRSVSWYQQTPGQGLQFLFEYFSETQRNKGNFPGRFSGRQFSNSRSEMNVSTLELGDSALYLCASSSTGRSSYEQYFGPGTRLTVT.

The chain links TRBV9 to TRBJ2-3; 7 bases map to TRBD2. Unmatched junction bases numbered 4, after V lost 0 bases and J lost 6 bases. Germline CDR1 reads SGDLS; CDR2 reads YYNGEE. The CDR3 is 14 amino acids. This CDR3 is CASSVGQGGDTQYF. The CDR3 DNA sequence: TGTGCCAGCAGCGTAGGGCAGGGAGGGGATACGCAGTATTTT.

The chain uses TRBV7-9 and TRBJ1-6, with a weak D call TRBD1 (5 bases). V lost 2 bases to trimming and J lost 6 bases, with 14 bases between them. This CDR3 contains 16 residues. Germline CDR1 SEHNR, CDR2 FQNEAQ (reference sequence). The CDR3 DNA reads TGTGCCAGCAGCTTACTCTCGAGCCAGGGTAATTCACCCCTCCACTTT. This encodes CASSLLSSQGNSPLHF.

This chain links TRBV5-1 with TRBJ2-7, with unresolved D. V lost 1 base and J 1 base, leaving 15 bases between the germline ends. CDR3 length: 16 amino acids. From germline, CDR1 is SGHRS and CDR2 YFSETQ. The CDR3 nucleotides are TGCGCCAGCAGCTTGTATCCGTCTACCCAGTCCTACGAGCAGTACTTC. Translating gives CASSLYPSTQSYEQYF.

The chain uses TRBV19 and TRBJ2-1; TRBD2 matches 7 bases. Losses at the gene ends were 3 bases for V and 8 bases for J; bases not matched to a gene: 7. Germline values: CDR1 LNHDA, CDR2 SQIVND (reference sequence). The CDR3 consists of 14 residues. The CDR3 region has the DNA TGTGCCAGTAGTATTGTATCGGGGAGGGATGAGCAGTTCTTC. Translated, it gives CASSIVSGRDEQFF.

This clone was found once. The V and J genes are TRBV19 and TRBJ1-4; TRBD1 might be the D (6 bases). The CDR3 covers 13 residues. The V end lost 11 bases, the J end lost 8 bases, and 18 bases lay between the germline ends. CDR1 and CDR2 (germline): LNHDA, SQIVND (reference sequence). The CDR3 here is CAVRRGGEEKLFF. The DNA for the CDR3 is TGTGCCGTCAGACGGGGGGGCGAGGAAAAACTGTTTTTT.

Comment on this clone: Since a much larger clone is just one base distant, this may be a read error. The identical CDR3 is also encoded by other nucleotide sequences in the sample. This chain joins TRBV7-8 and TRBJ1-2; no definite D call. CDR3 length: 16 amino acids. The germline V gene has CDR1 SGHVS and CDR2 FQNEAQ. The CDR3 DNA reads TGTGCCAGCAGCCTAGCGATGGCCGCTTTGAGCTATGGCTACACCTTC. It is translated as CASSLAMAALSYGYTF.

This clone was seen a single time. The chain links TRBV29-1 to TRBJ2-3; tentative D call: TRBD2 (5 bases). The length of the CDR3 is 14 residues. The V end was cut by 5 bases, the J end by 0 bases, with 12 bases between. Per germline, CDR1 SQVTM and CDR2 ANQGSEA. The CDR3 DNA sequence: TGCAGCGTTTCGGTGGGCGGGAGCACAGATACGCAGTATTTT. Its translation: CSVSVGGSTDTQYF.

The chain carries TRBV6-1 and TRBJ1-5; D not resolved. Germline V gene lookup returns CDR1 MNHNS and CDR2 SASEGT. The CDR3 runs 14 residues. The ends were cut back, 6 bases at V and 3 bases at J, with 12 bases in the middle. CDR3 in amino acids: CASRQPGFNQPQHF. The CDR3 region has the DNA TGTGCCAGCAGGCAACCAGGTTTCAATCAGCCCCAGCATTTT.

The chain employs TRBV5-1 and TRBJ2-2, with no clear D. The CDR3 totals 16 residues. Deletions cut 2 bases from V and 0 bases from J, with 11 bases between. Germline lookup yields CDR1 SGHRS and CDR2 YFSETQ. In DNA, the CDR3 is TGCGCCAGCAGCTTTTTATCCGGTGCGAACACCGGGGAGCTGTTTTTT. This translates into CASSFLSGANTGELFF. The variable domain in full, with the rest retrieved from reference TRBV5-1 and TRBJ2-2, is KAGVTQTPRYLIKTRGQQVTLSCSPISGHRSVSWYQQTPGQGLQFLFEYFSETQRNKGNFPGRFSGRQFSNSRSEMNVSTLELGDSALYLCASSFLSGANTGELFFGEGSRLTVL.

In this sample, this clone turned up a few times. This rearrangement joins TRBV4-2 to TRBJ2-7, with D possibly TRBD2 on 5 matching bases. The V end was cut by 1 base, the J end by 0 bases, with 13 bases between. Germline assignment: CDR1 LGHNA and CDR2 YNFKEQ. The CDR3 contains 16 residues. CDR3 protein: CASSQARGSNSYEQYF. DNA of the CDR3: TGTGCCAGCAGCCAAGCGCGCGGGTCCAACTCCTACGAGCAGTACTTC.

The rearrangement joins TRBV29-1 to TRBJ2-5; no clear D. The germline gives CDR1 SQVTM, CDR2 ANQGSEA. The CDR3 spans 13 residues. Trimming took off 3 bases at V and 3 bases at J, with 11 bases between the two ends. CDR3: CSVESLPEETQYF. The CDR3 DNA is TGCAGCGTTGAGTCACTCCCCGAAGAGACCCAGTACTTC.